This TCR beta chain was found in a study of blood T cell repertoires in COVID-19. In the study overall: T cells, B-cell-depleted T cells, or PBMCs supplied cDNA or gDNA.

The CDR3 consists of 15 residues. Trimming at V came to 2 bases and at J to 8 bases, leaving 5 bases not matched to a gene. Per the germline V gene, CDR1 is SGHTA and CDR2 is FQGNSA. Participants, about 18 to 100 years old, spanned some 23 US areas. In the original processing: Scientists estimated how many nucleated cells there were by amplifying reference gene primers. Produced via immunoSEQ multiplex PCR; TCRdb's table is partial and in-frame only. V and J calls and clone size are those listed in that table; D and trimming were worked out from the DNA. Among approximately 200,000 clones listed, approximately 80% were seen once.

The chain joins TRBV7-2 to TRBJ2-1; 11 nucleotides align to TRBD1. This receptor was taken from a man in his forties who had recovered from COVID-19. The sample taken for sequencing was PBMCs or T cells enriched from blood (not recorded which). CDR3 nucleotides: TGTGCCAGCAGCTTAAGGACAGGGGGCTCGGATGAGCAGTTCTTC. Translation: CASSLRTGGSDEQFF.